Listed here are 8 T cell receptor beta chains from one sample, sequenced in a study of T cell repertoires in cytomegalovirus infection. TCRdb redid the calling of the reads with MiXCR, one entry per CDR3 protein. The sample has about 530,000 distinct CDR3 sequences, about 25% seen once; the top ten hold around 13%. What was sequenced was PBMCs. All receptors come from a human donor in good health (CMV status not recorded). Some clones in this sample may be carry-over from other donors' samples.

J is TRBJ2-7 and V is TRBV11-3; 7 positions match TRBD1. Trimming removed 0 bases from V and 4 bases from J; junction bases left unmatched: 3. The CDR3 is 14 residues long. Germline V gene lookup returns CDR1 SGHNT and CDR2 YENEEA. CDR3 amino acids: CASSLESGGYEQYV. The DNA for the CDR3 is TGTGCCAGCAGCTTAGAGTCAGGGGGTTACGAGCAGTACGTC.

The gene calls are TRBV6-1 and TRBJ1-2; D possibly corresponds to TRBD1 (6 bases). Germline V gives CDR1 MNHNS, CDR2 SASEGT. The CDR3 is 14 amino acids. Trimming pared 6 bases from V and 8 bases from J, leaving 19 bases between. In nucleotides, the CDR3 is TGTGCCAGCAGAAACAATGGGGGACAAGTCGGCTACACCTTC. It translates to CASRNNGGQVGYTF.

This clonotype came up many times. J is TRBJ2-1 and V is TRBV7-2; D is unclear. The V end was cut by 3 bases, the J end by 9 bases, with 15 bases between. CDR1 and CDR2 (germline): SGHTA, FQGNSA. The CDR3 consists of 14 residues. CDR3 amino acids: CASSLNSGVGEQFF. The DNA of the CDR3 is TGTGCCAGCAGCTTGAATAGTGGGGTTGGTGAGCAGTTCTTC.

The chain has TRBV5-4 and TRBJ2-5, with a weak D call TRBD2 (7 bases). V lost 4 bases to trimming and J lost 2 bases, with 15 bases between them. This CDR3 region has 15 residues. The germline V gene encodes CDR1 SGHNT and CDR2 YYREEE (reference sequence). The CDR3 sequence: CASSNVKGGQETQYF. CDR3 nucleotides: TGTGCCAGCAGCAACGTAAAGGGGGGGCAAGAGACCCAGTACTTC. Combining the CDR3 with reference TRBV5-4 and TRBJ2-5 gives the whole variable domain ETGVTQSPTHLIKTRGQQVTLRCSSQSGHNTVSWYQQALGQGPQFIFQYYREEENGRGNFPPRFSGLQFPNYSSELNVNALELDDSALYLCASSNVKGGQETQYFGPGTRLLVL.

This clonotype was counted a few times. Written as DNA, the CDR3 is TGTGCCAGCAGCTACGGGACTAGAAGCACCGGGGAGCTGTTTTTT. Protein product: CASSYGTRSTGELFF. The rearrangement joins TRBV7-2 to TRBJ2-2; 8 bases map to TRBD2. After removal of 4 bases from V and 4 bases from J, the junction contained 5 bases not matched to a gene. The CDR3 extends over 15 amino acids. Germline CDR1 and CDR2: SGHTA and FQGNSA. Full variable domain (rest looked up from reference TRBV7-2 and TRBJ2-2): GAGVSQSPSNKVTEKGKDVELRCDPISGHTALYWYRQSLGQGLEFLIYFQGNSAPDKSGLPSDRFSAERTGGSVSTLTIQRTQQEDSAVYLCASSYGTRSTGELFFGEGSRLTVL.

This clonotype was picked up many times. The chain employs TRBV7-6 and TRBJ1-5; no firm D call. The length of the CDR3 is 15 residues. The germline V and J ends were trimmed by 5 bases and 5 bases, with 16 bases remaining between them. Looked up from germline, CDR1 is SGHVS and CDR2 is FNYEAQ. The DNA of the CDR3 is TGTGCCAGCAGCCCTACTCCCATGGGCGATCAGCCCCAGCATTTT. Its translation is CASSPTPMGDQPQHF.

The table lists this clonotype with a few counts. This rearrangement joins TRBV14 to TRBJ2-3; no firm D call. The germline CDR1 and CDR2 sequences are SGHDN and FVKESK. Trimming stripped 0 bases from V and 2 bases from J, with 12 bases between. The CDR3 runs to 16 residues. Written as DNA, the CDR3 is TGTGCCAGCAGCCAAGATGTGTCCGGCCACACAGATACGCAGTATTTT. Translated: CASSQDVSGHTDTQYF.

The chain links TRBV3-1 to TRBJ2-7; 13 bases line up with TRBD2. Looked up from germline, CDR1 is LGHDT and CDR2 is YNNKEL (reference sequence). The ends lost 1 base at V and 5 bases at J; junction bases unmatched: 2. This CDR3 has 15 amino acids. The CDR3: CASSQGLAGGHEQYV. CDR3 bases: TGTGCCAGCAGCCAAGGACTAGCGGGAGGTCACGAGCAGTACGTC.